Included here is one TCR beta chain sequence, with context. There is no known antigen for this receptor. The data originate from a study of cytomegalovirus exposure and HLA in healthy donors (dated by TCRdb to 2017 to 2019). Regarding the research as a whole: In an earlier analysis of roughly 590 of the donors, less than 350 Gb of sequence data and just under 120 million unique TCR beta sequences from roughly 180 million T cells were reported. About 280 gigabases of sequencing data and 70 million to 85 million unique TCR sequences were included in an early release covering 500 to 750 HLA-typed donors. Of the 398 genotyped donors, 65% to 90% were placed in the genetic ancestry cluster associated with self-reported Caucasian donors. Alongside the repertoire data, information on donor age, sex, ethnicity and CMV serostatus was compiled. The number of donors typed differed by locus, with about 629-640 for A, B, C, DRB1 and DQB1, around 500 for DQA1, nearly 610 for DPA1, and 450 to 480 for DPB1. The study profiled the T cell repertoires of 500 to 800 subjects by immunosequencing and related them to cytomegalovirus serostatus. A later genetic analysis took genome-wide SNP genotypes for about three fifths of the 666 donors and used that subset as a discovery cohort. A later analysis re-analyzed previously published TCR beta repertoires from 500 to 700 donors and added high-resolution HLA genotyping to study TCR occurrence patterns. The study combined high-throughput TCR immunosequencing, statistical association of individual TCRs with disease status, and machine learning to predict cytomegalovirus infection status. Several DR-DQ haplotypes were treated as single units for association and clustering because of strong linkage in the cohort. Among roughly 400 genotyped donors of the cohort, an average of approximately 220,000 unique TCR beta nucleotide sequences was sequenced per donor, of which 15% to 20% were non-productive. Every discovery cohort repertoire had been produced on one sequencing platform. Besides the first cohort of some 670 subjects, a separate validation cohort made up of 120 different subjects was used. The later analysis used no new phenotypic data to find candidate immune exposures, relying instead on TCR beta sequences and their occurrence across donors. An earlier analysis of some 500 of the donors applied high-throughput TCR beta sequencing to assess whether each TCR beta V gene segment acted as functional or pseudogenic. The study was designed to test whether signatures of past pathogen exposure could be identified by cataloging public T cell receptors. HLA typing included class I and class II loci at four-digit resolution. Overall results and qualifications from the work: In an earlier analysis of some 500 of the donors, most TCR beta V segments appeared in productive rearrangements about 87% or about 30% of the time, broadly matching IMGT annotations. The 87-base-pair reads could not distinguish some IMGT-functional V segments, including TRBV6-2 and TRBV6-3, so those segments were excluded. Only TCR beta chains were sequenced in this cohort, and the absence of alpha or paired-chain data limited detectable features. The earlier analysis of 587 of the donors excluded 15 to 20 rarely observed V segments, including chromosome 9 orphons, because counts were too low. Compared with equally common non-associated chains, HLA-associated TCR beta chains in a later analysis were more clonally expanded and had lower generation probabilities. Cytomegalovirus status was reported to be diagnosed by the classifier with high specificity and sensitivity in both the original and validation cohorts. When HLA alleles, especially DR and DQ, strongly co-occurred, attributing TCR associations to individual alleles was difficult. Roughly uniform sequencing depth across donors was assumed in presence/absence analyses, although this assumption may not hold. While some public TCRs were present in many individuals, most TCR sequences turned up only very rarely across donors. Immune exposure information for the cohort was limited to CMV serostatus. A further reported finding was that TCR beta sequences accurately predicted the HLA-A and HLA-B alleles for most subjects in the first cohort. Compared with the approximately 710-donor mean, donors in an Asian-associated ancestry cluster had fewer N-insertions in productive TCRs, according to a later genetic analysis. Specific HLA alleles were associated with roughly 16,000 TCR beta sequences at a false discovery rate of 0.05 in a later analysis. Most CMV-associated TCR beta chains appeared to be HLA-restricted in a later analysis, and the HLA associations seemed to be driven largely by CMV exposure. In vitro tests confirmed that a few of the cytomegalovirus-associated TCR beta chains recognize cytomegalovirus antigens. The authors suggested that the approach could potentially be generalized to other disease states and immunological phenotypes. In a later analysis, the rate of TCR association differed among HLA loci, with DRB1 alleles having the most associated TCRs and HLA-C alleles having the fewest. A cluster of highly shared sequence variants was judged likely to represent a technical artifact of the sequencing pipeline. The study gave a list of roughly 150 TCR beta chains associated with cytomegalovirus. Because HLA typing was missing for some donors at each locus, association tests included only the typed subset. Correlated functional status among segregating V segments might be attributable to linkage disequilibrium, but an unknown experimental factor could not be ruled out. Several of the top co-occurrence clusters appeared to be linked to parvovirus B19, influenza, CMV and Epstein-Barr virus, according to a later analysis. A later genetic analysis associated a missense DCLRE1C variant with V-gene and J-gene trimming of TCR beta chains, and an independent cohort replicated the association.

The CDR3 runs 14 residues from the cysteine to the phenylalanine. Only CDR3 DNA is held: 42 bases, read in frame from base 1. The germline V gene (reference sequence) provides CDR1 LNHDA and CDR2 SQIVND. V has 8 bases trimmed and J has 5 bases trimmed; junction bases matching no gene number 6. The cohort comprised some 700 healthy bone marrow donors. Cohort members were all nominally healthy when sampled, although unrecorded immune exposures were likely present. The donor tested CMV seronegative and was one of the 352 seronegative cohort members. Each donor provided a peripheral blood sample, and peripheral blood mononuclear cells were used for TCR beta sequencing. Genomic DNA was extracted from the blood cell samples with the Qiagen DNeasy Blood Extraction Kit. The library was built by means of the immunoSEQ multiplex PCR assay. For the multiplex PCR, a mixture combining 60 forward primers for TCR Vbeta segments and 13 reverse primers for TCR Jbeta segments was used. A multiplex PCR assay on genomic DNA amplified the CDR3 region of rearranged TCR beta genes. On the Illumina HiSeq System, the amplified TCR beta libraries were sequenced as 87-base-pair reads. The original methods were these. Across the 600 to 700 repertoires, a later analysis counted roughly 77 million unique TCR beta chains, approximately 12 million of which were shared by at least two donors. Raw reads were error-corrected and collapsed into unique sequences with a nearest-neighbor algorithm that merged closely related sequences to remove PCR and sequencing errors. To assign V, D and J gene segments, CDR3 sequences were aligned to IMGT reference sequences. For a sequence to be retained, at least a six-nucleotide match to both a V gene segment and a J gene segment was required. A rearrangement counted as productive if the CDR3 had no stop codons and remained in frame with V and J, and every other rearrangement counted as non-productive. Following IMGT convention, CDR3 was defined as the stretch from the second conserved V-encoded cysteine to the conserved J-encoded phenylalanine. The earlier analysis of around 640 of the donors excluded sequences that lacked an unambiguous match to a single V gene segment. An earlier analysis of some 610 of the donors called V segments functional above 56.7% productive rearrangements and segregating when the between-donor standard deviation exceeded 5%. A statistical classification framework was built for diagnosing cytomegalovirus status from the catalog of TCR beta chain sequences. In a later analysis, V and J genes were assigned by comparing TCR nucleotide sequences against IMGT/GENE-DB human TR gene sequences. The TCRdist pipeline was used in a later analysis to assign CDR3 sequences and most-parsimonious VDJ recombination scenarios. In a later analysis, each TCR beta chain was defined by its CDR3 amino acid sequence together with its V-gene family, and reads without a unique V-gene family were excluded. A later analysis removed roughly 590 highly shared, low-generation-probability nucleotide sequences to deal with suspected cross-contamination and a sequencing artifact. In a later analysis, a clonal expansion index was calculated for each public chain from normalized within-repertoire ranks of inferred template counts. Generation probabilities in a later analysis came from a VDJ recombination model fitted to out-of-frame rearrangements, and those results were checked against IGoR. Hypergeometric tests were used in a later analysis to score TCR-TCR, TCR-HLA and TCR-CMV co-occurrence, with a repertoire-size bias correction applied to the TCR pairs. To estimate false discovery rates, a later analysis permuted the HLA or CMV assignments 20 times. In a later analysis, co-occurring TCRs were grouped with DBSCAN, and TCRdist sequence similarity was added when clustering was performed within HLA-allele-positive subsets. For co-occurrence clustering, repertoires with fewer than 30,000 or more than 120,000 public chains were excluded, along with roughly five repertoires with anomalous nucleotide sharing. Drawn from immuneACCESS, this table holds only the in-frame rearrangements with V and J called that TCRdb kept. Clones are partly lost; checked studies trace under half to an unresolved V gene and leave the rest unexplained. The DNA gave D and trimming, while V, J and clone size come from that table. The table for this sample shows 150,000 to 200,000 clones. Approximately 0.74% of the sample belongs to the ten largest clones.

The sequenced material came from PBMCs. The V gene is TRBV19 and the J gene is TRBJ2-2; 9 middle bases align to TRBD2. The receptor comes from a boy aged 5-17 years in good health and CMV-seronegative. The nucleotides read TGTGCCAGTCGGGGACTAGCCACGACCGGGGAGCTGTTTTTT. Its product reads: CASRGLATTGELFF. The variable domain in full, with residues beyond the CDR3 obtained from the reference TRBV19 and TRBJ2-2 genes, is DGGITQSPKYLFRKEGQNVTLSCEQNLNHDAMYWYRQDPGQGLRLIYYSQIVNDFQKGDIAEGYSVSREKKESFPLTVTSAQKNPTAFYLCASRGLATTGELFFGEGSRLTVL.